Presented here are 6 T cell receptor beta chains from one specimen sequenced in a study of T cells in Graves' hyperthyroidism and ophthalmopathy. There were TCR beta CDR3 regions amplified from RNA transcripts. The HTBI set primed first-round TCR CDR3 RT-PCR. TCRdb used MiXCR to reprocess the multiplex PCR reads, holding one entry per CDR3 protein. Of roughly 170,000 distinct CDR3 sequences in the sample, about a sixth are singletons; the top ten hold around 27%. The sample was blood. The receptor set was obtained from a woman aged 50 to 60 with Graves' hyperthyroidism.

This clonotype was counted many times. The CDR3 DNA is TGCGCCAGTAGTGCGACTCGGGGGGGAGTAGGGTACAATGAGCAGTTCTTC. Amino acids: CASSATRGGVGYNEQFF. The rearrangement links TRBV5-1 to TRBJ2-1; 8 nucleotides align to TRBD2. Germline values: CDR1 SGHRS, CDR2 YFSETQ. CDR3 size: 17 residues. Trimming took 8 bases from V and 4 from J; bases not matched to a gene: 17.

The chain combines TRBV20-1 with TRBJ2-5; 9 bases are a match to TRBD2. The CDR3 consists of 16 residues. From germline, CDR1 is DFQATT and CDR2 SNEGSKA (reference sequence). J lost 4 bases, V lost 1 base, and 10 bases had no gene match. CDR3 nucleotides: TGCAGTGCTAGAGGTAGCGGGAGACTTCTTGGAGAGACCCAGTACTTC. It translates to CSARGSGRLLGETQYF.

The chain employs TRBV7-6 and TRBJ1-1, with a weak D call TRBD1 (6 bases). Between the trimmed V and J ends, which lost 6 bases and 3 bases, there was a span of 20 bases. CDR3 length equals 16 residues. Germline CDR1 SGHVS, CDR2 FNYEAQ. The CDR3 sequence: CASRAGGDGTDTEAFF. CDR3 nucleotides: TGTGCCAGCAGAGCGGGGGGCGACGGAACGGACACTGAAGCTTTCTTT.

This clonotype was observed many times. This sequence joins TRBV7-6 and TRBJ2-1; 7 nucleotides line up with TRBD2. J lost 9 bases, V lost 2 bases, and 1 base had no gene match. CDR1 SGHVS and CDR2 FNYEAQ come from the germline V gene. The CDR3 is 12 amino acids. DNA of the CDR3: TGTGCCAGCAGCTTATCTAGCGGTGAGCAGTTCTTC. This gives the protein CASSLSSGEQFF. The complete variable domain, with remaining parts taken from reference TRBV7-6 and TRBJ2-1, reads GAGVSQSPRYKVTKRGQDVALRCDPISGHVSLYWYRQALGQGPEFLTYFNYEAQQDKSGLPNDRFSAERPEGSISTLTIQRTEQRDSAMYRCASSLSSGEQFFGPGTRLTVL.

In this sample, this clonotype turned up a few times. The chain joins TRBV14 to TRBJ2-1; 7 bases line up with TRBD2. The CDR3 has 16 amino acids. Losses at the gene ends were 0 bases for V and 4 bases for J; bases not matched to a gene: 6. Germline V gene lookup returns CDR1 SGHDN and CDR2 FVKESK. Here the CDR3 DNA reads TGTGCCAGCAGCCAAGAAGGGGCTAGCGGATACAATGAGCAGTTCTTC. Translated: CASSQEGASGYNEQFF.

This clonotype has at least ten counts. The gene calls are TRBV12-3 or TRBV12-4 and TRBJ2-5; D may be TRBD1 or TRBD2 (6 bases each). Between the trimmed V and J ends, which lost 2 bases and 5 bases, there was a span of 9 bases. The CDR3 sequence is 13 residues long. The CDR3: CASSLRGVETQYF. The DNA of the CDR3 is TGTGCCAGCAGTTTAAGGGGGGTCGAGACCCAGTACTTC.